Following are 8 T cell receptor beta chains from one sample sequenced in a study of type 1 regulatory T cells. MiXCR, run by TCRdb on the reads, gives a single entry per CDR3 protein. The profile shows 80,000 to 100,000 distinct CDR3 sequences, around a third of them singletons. The sample taken for sequencing was CD4+ T cells, either the whole sample or a sorted fraction (not recorded which). The receptors were sampled from a human donor in good health.

The V gene is TRBV5-4, the J gene TRBJ2-7; maybe TRBD1 (5 bases). This CDR3 has 15 amino acids. Germline CDR1 reads SGHNT; CDR2 reads YYREEE (reference sequence). Trimming removed 0 bases at V and 0 bases at J, with 10 bases between. CDR3 bases: TGTGCCAGCAGCTTGGCAGGGCGGACCTCCTACGAGCAGTACTTC. The encoded protein is CASSLAGRTSYEQYF.

This clonotype appeared a few times. The chain recombines TRBV19 with TRBJ2-1; 11 bases match TRBD2. Per the germline V gene, CDR1 is LNHDA and CDR2 is SQIVND (reference sequence). CDR3 length: 17 residues. The junction had 15 bases not matched to a gene; V was cut back by 3 bases and J by 11 bases. The CDR3 spells CASSINAQDSGRAKQFF. The CDR3 nucleotides read TGTGCCAGTAGTATTAATGCACAGGATAGCGGGAGGGCCAAGCAGTTCTTC.

This clonotype was counted between two and nine times. The chain is built from TRBV18 and TRBJ1-4; no firm D call. Trimming stripped 2 bases from V and 5 bases from J, with 6 bases between. The CDR3 spans 13 residues. The germline V gene encodes CDR1 KGHSH and CDR2 LQKENI. In DNA form, the CDR3 reads TGTGCCAGCTCACCATCAAGGAATGAAAAACTGTTTTTT. It translates to CASSPSRNEKLFF. The whole variable domain, filled in from reference TRBV18 and TRBJ1-4, reads NAGVMQNPRHLVRRRGQEARLRCSPMKGHSHVYWYRQLPEEGLKFMVYLQKENIIDESGMPKERFSAEFPKEGPSILRIQQVVRGDSAAYFCASSPSRNEKLFFGSGTQLSVL.

Note on this clonotype: Germline is not matched at one junction end, which may reflect a read error. The chain combines TRBV27 with TRBJ2-3; D ambiguous. CDR3 length: 12 amino acids. Looked up from germline, CDR1 is MNHEY and CDR2 is SMNVEV (reference sequence). For the CDR3, the DNA is TGTGCCAGCAGCCCCGGCCCAGATAGGCAGTATTTT. Its translation is CASSPGPDRQYF.

The rearrangement joins TRBV18 to TRBJ2-5, with 12 bases that match TRBD2. The trim removed 3 bases at V and 4 bases at J, leaving 12 bases unmatched. Germline CDR1 and CDR2: KGHSH and LQKENI. CDR3 size: 18 residues. The CDR3 is CASSPTSGSGGGRETQYF. The DNA of the CDR3 is TGTGCCAGCTCACCGACTAGCGGGAGTGGAGGGGGTCGAGAGACCCAGTACTTC.

This clonotype was seen a few times. The chain has TRBV20-1 and TRBJ1-6; the D is unclear. The CDR3 runs to 14 residues. Germline V gives CDR1 DFQATT, CDR2 SNEGSKA (reference sequence). The germline V and J ends were trimmed by 5 bases and 2 bases, with 10 bases remaining between them. The CDR3 region has the DNA TGCAGTGCTGTGTCTGTCACCTATAATTCACCCCTCCACTTT. Translation: CSAVSVTYNSPLHF.

This clonotype has a handful of counts. V gene TRBV7-8 combines with J gene TRBJ1-2; D unresolved. Per germline, CDR1 SGHVS and CDR2 FQNEAQ. V was clipped by 1 base and J by 5 bases, with 8 bases between them. The CDR3 totals 13 residues. Here the CDR3 reads CASSLGGAYGYTF. The CDR3 DNA reads TGTGCCAGCAGCTTAGGGGGAGCATATGGCTACACCTTC.

This clonotype was found a few times. The rearrangement joins TRBV10-1 to TRBJ1-4; D is undetermined. This CDR3 is 14 amino acids long. The V end lost 3 bases, the J end lost 8 bases, and 13 bases lay between the germline ends. Germline CDR1 reads WNHNN; CDR2 reads SYGVQD (reference sequence). CDR3: CASSDRAPGEKLFF. DNA of the CDR3: TGCGCCAGCAGTGACCGGGCCCCTGGAGAAAAACTGTTTTTT.